What follows describes a single T cell receptor beta chain. The Seattle patients, enrolled during active infection, were followed longitudinally. The data were obtained in a study of blood T cell repertoires in COVID-19. For the study at large: T cells, B-cell-depleted T cells, or PBMCs provided the cDNA or gDNA that served as material.

Authors' analysis steps: Amplification with reference gene primers provided the estimates of nucleated cell counts. Clones were sequenced by immunoSEQ multiplex PCR, and TCRdb holds only the in-frame ones, with some missing. V and J calls and clone size are those listed in that table; D and trimming were worked out from the DNA. The table includes some 270,000 clones, around 89% detected once. V was trimmed by 4 bases and J by 1 base, leaving 13 bases between them. Germline V gives CDR1 LGHNA, CDR2 YSLEER. The CDR3 has 16 amino acids. The sample comprised peripheral blood. J is TRBJ1-4 and V is TRBV4-3; D possibly corresponds to TRBD1 (5 bases). The clonotype comes from a woman aged 60 to 75 with COVID-19, enrolled during active disease. Here the CDR3 reads CASSPTGRGTNEKLFF. In DNA form, the CDR3 reads TGCGCCAGCAGCCCCACGGGGCGGGGAACTAATGAAAAACTGTTTTTT.